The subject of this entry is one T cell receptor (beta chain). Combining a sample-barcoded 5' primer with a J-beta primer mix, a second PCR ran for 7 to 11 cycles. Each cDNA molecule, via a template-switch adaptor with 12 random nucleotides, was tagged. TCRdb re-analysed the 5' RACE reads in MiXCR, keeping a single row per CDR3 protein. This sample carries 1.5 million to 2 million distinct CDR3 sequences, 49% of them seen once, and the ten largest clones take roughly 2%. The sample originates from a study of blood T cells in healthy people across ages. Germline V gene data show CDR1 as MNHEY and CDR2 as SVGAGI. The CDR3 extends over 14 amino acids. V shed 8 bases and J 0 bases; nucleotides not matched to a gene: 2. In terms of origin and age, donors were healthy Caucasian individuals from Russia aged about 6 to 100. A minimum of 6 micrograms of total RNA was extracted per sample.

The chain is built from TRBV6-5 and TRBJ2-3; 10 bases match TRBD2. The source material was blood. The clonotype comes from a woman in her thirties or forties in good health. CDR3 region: CASRTSGSTDTQYF. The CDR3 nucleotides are TGTGCCAGCCGGACTAGCGGTAGCACAGATACGCAGTATTTT.